The 14 T cell receptor beta chains below were found in one sample sequenced in a study of regulatory T cells in long-lasting Graves disease. Time point noted: newly diagnosed GD, antithyroid drugs for less than 3 months. The TCR library used RNA extracted from PBMCs. The TCR beta library used iRepertoire HTBI primers with Arm-PCR amplification of CDR3. Each CDR3 protein is one row after TCRdb ran MiXCR on the multiplex PCR reads. Of some 220,000 distinct CDR3 sequences in the sample, 15% to 20% were seen once. These data are also associated with another study on T cells in Graves' hyperthyroidism and ophthalmopathy.

The sample here was peripheral blood mononuclear cells (PBMCs), taken at new diagnosis, from a patient treated with antithyroid drugs. The receptor set was obtained from a woman aged 25 to 39 with Graves disease.

The chain has TRBV12-3 or TRBV12-4 and TRBJ2-7; tentatively, D is TRBD1 (5 bases). The V end lost 0 bases, the J end lost 1 base, and 10 bases lay between the germline ends. CDR3 length: 15 residues. The CDR3 is CASSLARVRSYEQYF. DNA for the CDR3: TGTGCCAGCAGTTTAGCCAGGGTCAGGTCCTACGAGCAGTACTTC.

The sample holds many counts of this clonotype. The V and J genes are TRBV20-1 and TRBJ2-3; 7 bases line up with TRBD1. The germline CDR1 and CDR2 sequences are DFQATT and SNEGSKA (reference sequence). The CDR3 sequence is 14 residues long. The junction had 5 bases not matched to a gene; V was cut back by 3 bases and J by 2 bases. DNA for the CDR3: TGCAGTGCTAGCCTGGGACAGCACACAGATACGCAGTATTTT. It translates to CSASLGQHTDTQYF.

This chain joins TRBV10-1 and TRBJ2-2; D gene unclear. V was clipped by 4 bases and J by 7 bases, with 7 bases between them. The CDR3 has 12 residues. The germline V gene encodes CDR1 WNHNN and CDR2 SYGVQD (reference sequence). The CDR3 here is CASSVSGGELFF. CDR3 sequence (DNA): TGCGCCAGCAGTGTCAGTGGCGGGGAGCTGTTTTTT.

This clonotype was seen ten or more times. This chain links TRBV6-1 with TRBJ1-2; D possibly corresponds to TRBD1 (5 bases). The CDR3 totals 14 residues. Trimming took off 5 bases at V and 4 bases at J, with 14 bases between the two ends. CDR1 MNHNS and CDR2 SASEGT come from the germline V gene. CDR3 coding DNA: TGTGCCAGCAGTCCGGCAGGGATTGGCTATGGCTACACCTTC. It specifies CASSPAGIGYGYTF.

This clonotype was recorded many times. The gene calls are TRBV15 and TRBJ1-2; D unresolved. With 0 bases removed from V and 2 bases from J, the gap between germline ends came to 10 bases. CDR3 length: 15 residues. In germline, CDR1 is LNHNV, CDR2 YYDKDF (reference sequence). The DNA of the CDR3 is TGTGCCACCAGCAGAGATCAAAAGGGAAACTATGGCTACACCTTC. This translates into CATSRDQKGNYGYTF.

This clonotype has only a few counts. This chain connects TRBV5-1 to TRBJ2-3; D unresolved. The CDR3 totals 16 residues. V was pared by 7 bases and J by 3 bases, with 21 bases between. Per germline, CDR1 SGHRS and CDR2 YFSETQ. The CDR3 DNA reads TGCGCCAGCCGCCAACCTCTAGGATTAGGAACAGATACGCAGTATTTT. Translated: CASRQPLGLGTDTQYF. The entire variable domain, with the rest obtained from reference TRBV5-1 and TRBJ2-3, is as follows: KAGVTQTPRYLIKTRGQQVTLSCSPISGHRSVSWYQQTPGQGLQFLFEYFSETQRNKGNFPGRFSGRQFSNSRSEMNVSTLELGDSALYLCASRQPLGLGTDTQYFGPGTRLTVL.

The chain recombines TRBV19 with TRBJ2-1; 7 nucleotides line up with TRBD1. Trimming at V came to 5 bases and at J to 3 bases, leaving 10 bases not matched to a gene. Germline V lookup: CDR1 LNHDA, CDR2 SQIVND (reference sequence). The CDR3 totals 16 residues. CDR3 in amino acids: CASSSRTGAVYNEQFF. The CDR3, as DNA: TGTGCCAGTAGTTCAAGAACAGGGGCGGTCTACAATGAGCAGTTCTTC.

This clonotype showed up many times. The chain employs TRBV6-1 and TRBJ1-2; possible D gene TRBD1, 5 bases. V was trimmed by 7 bases and J by 3 bases, leaving 21 bases between them. This CDR3 is built from 16 residues. Germline CDR1 is MNHNS and CDR2 is SASEGT. This chain's CDR3 is CASTTGPGLNDYGYTF. CDR3 coding DNA: TGTGCCAGCACCACAGGACCGGGCTTGAATGACTATGGCTACACCTTC.

This clonotype came up many times. The V and J genes are TRBV3-1 and TRBJ1-6; D is perhaps TRBD1 (5 bases). The CDR3 runs to 14 residues. Germline-derived CDR1 and CDR2 are LGHDT and YNNKEL (reference sequence). The V end lost 1 base, the J end lost 6 bases, and 7 bases lay between the germline ends. The CDR3 region is CASSQVRGNSPLHF. The CDR3 nucleotides are TGTGCCAGCAGCCAAGTTAGGGGTAATTCACCCCTCCACTTT.

The genes are TRBV12-3 or TRBV12-4 and TRBJ1-3, with D hard to call. The germline V and J ends were trimmed by 7 bases and 5 bases, with 9 bases remaining between them. The CDR3 contains 12 residues. In nucleotides, the CDR3 is TGTGCCAGCAATGGGCTGAGAAACACCATATATTTT. This gives the protein CASNGLRNTIYF.

This chain joins TRBV24-1 and TRBJ2-2; TRBD1 might be the D (5 bases). This CDR3 contains 13 residues. Trimming removed 11 bases from V and 0 bases from J, with 9 bases in between. The germline gives CDR1 KGHDR, CDR2 SFDVKD. The CDR3 region has the DNA TGTGCCATCAGGACACCGAACACCGGGGAGCTGTTTTTT. It is translated as CAIRTPNTGELFF.

The chain carries TRBV29-1 and TRBJ2-3; weak D call: TRBD2 (5 bases). The CDR3 contains 13 residues. The ends were cut back, 7 bases at V and 3 bases at J, with 14 bases in the middle. The germline CDR1 and CDR2 sequences are SQVTM and ANQGSEA. CDR3 sequence (DNA): TGCAGCGCCCCGATACGGGATACAGATACGCAGTATTTT. Protein sequence: CSAPIRDTDTQYF.

The chain uses TRBV30 and TRBJ1-4; the D is unclear. Germline V gene data show CDR1 as GTSNPN and CDR2 as SVGIG (reference sequence). Trimming cost V 0 bases and J 9 bases, with 5 bases left between them. The CDR3 runs to 11 residues. DNA for the CDR3: TGTGCCTGGAGTGTAAACCAAAAACTGTTTTTT. The encoded protein is CAWSVNQKLFF.

In its sample, this clonotype was seen many times. The J gene is TRBJ1-4, the V gene TRBV20-1; D unclear. This CDR3 contains 11 residues. The V and J ends lost 3 bases and 8 bases respectively, with 7 bases between them. Germline V gene data show CDR1 as DFQATT and CDR2 as SNEGSKA (reference sequence). The CDR3 protein is CSASSEEKLFF. DNA for the CDR3: TGCAGTGCTAGTTCCGAGGAAAAACTGTTTTTT.